The sequence of this T cell receptor (beta chain) was determined in a study of cytomegalovirus exposure and HLA in healthy donors. A multiplex PCR was run with 60 Vbeta primers and 13 Jbeta primers. Profiled with immunoSEQ multiplex PCR; TCRdb holds only in-frame clones, not every one. The repertoire consists of about 140,000 clones, with about 79% occurring once and the leading ten covering over 2.5%. The germline gives CDR1 SGHRS, CDR2 YFSETQ. CDR3 length: 14 residues. The germline V and J ends were trimmed by 4 bases and 4 bases, with 14 bases remaining between them. For this clone: Its antigen is as yet unknown.

Findings and caveats of the study: Excluded: some indistinguishable V segments such as TRBV6-2 and TRBV6-3. Prediction of most subjects' HLA-A and HLA-B alleles by TCR beta sequences was reportedly accurate. Trimming of TCR beta V- and J-genes showed a link, identified in a later analysis, to a missense DCLRE1C variant.

This chain connects TRBV5-1 to TRBJ1-1, with D maybe TRBD1 (6 bases). Sequencing was done on a sample of PBMCs. The clonotype was recovered from a male donor in good health and CMV-seronegative. The CDR3 spells CASSAVGGATEAFF. Here the CDR3 DNA reads TGCGCCAGCAGCGCCGTTGGGGGGGCCACTGAAGCTTTCTTT. The whole variable domain, filled in from reference TRBV5-1 and TRBJ1-1, reads KAGVTQTPRYLIKTRGQQVTLSCSPISGHRSVSWYQQTPGQGLQFLFEYFSETQRNKGNFPGRFSGRQFSNSRSEMNVSTLELGDSALYLCASSAVGGATEAFFGQGTRLTVV.